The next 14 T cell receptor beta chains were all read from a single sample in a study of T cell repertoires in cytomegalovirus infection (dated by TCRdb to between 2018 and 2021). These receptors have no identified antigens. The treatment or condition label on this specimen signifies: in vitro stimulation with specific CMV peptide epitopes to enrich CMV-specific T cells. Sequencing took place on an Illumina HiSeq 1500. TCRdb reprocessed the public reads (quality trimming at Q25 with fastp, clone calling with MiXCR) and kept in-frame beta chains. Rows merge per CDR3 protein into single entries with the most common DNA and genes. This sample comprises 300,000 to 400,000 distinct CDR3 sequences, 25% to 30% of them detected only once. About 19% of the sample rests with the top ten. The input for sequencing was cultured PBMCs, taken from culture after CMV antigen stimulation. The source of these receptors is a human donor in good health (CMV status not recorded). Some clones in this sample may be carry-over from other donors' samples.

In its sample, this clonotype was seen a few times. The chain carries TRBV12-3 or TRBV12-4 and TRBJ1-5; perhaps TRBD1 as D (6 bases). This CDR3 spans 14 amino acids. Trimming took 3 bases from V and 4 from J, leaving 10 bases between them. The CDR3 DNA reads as TGTGCCAGCAGTTTCGACAGGCGGAATCAGCCCCAGCATTTT. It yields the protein CASSFDRRNQPQHF.

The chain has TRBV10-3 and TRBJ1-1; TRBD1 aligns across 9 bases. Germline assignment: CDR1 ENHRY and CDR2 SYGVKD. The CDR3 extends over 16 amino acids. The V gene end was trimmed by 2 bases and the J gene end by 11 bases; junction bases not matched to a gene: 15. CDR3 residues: CAISEGAGTGFSGAFF. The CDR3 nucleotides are TGTGCCATCAGTGAGGGAGCCGGGACAGGGTTCTCGGGGGCTTTCTTT.

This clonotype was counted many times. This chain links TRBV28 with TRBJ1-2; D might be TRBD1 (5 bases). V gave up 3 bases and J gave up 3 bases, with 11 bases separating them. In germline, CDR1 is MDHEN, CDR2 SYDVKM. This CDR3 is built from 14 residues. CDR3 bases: TGTGCCAGCAGTTTGGGCAGGGCCTACTATGGCTACACCTTC. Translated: CASSLGRAYYGYTF.

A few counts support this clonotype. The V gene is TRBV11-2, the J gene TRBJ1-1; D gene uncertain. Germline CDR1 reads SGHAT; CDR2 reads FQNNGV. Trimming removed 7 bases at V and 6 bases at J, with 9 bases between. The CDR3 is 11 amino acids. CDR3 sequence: CASTQIAEAFF. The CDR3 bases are TGTGCCAGCACCCAAATCGCTGAAGCTTTCTTT. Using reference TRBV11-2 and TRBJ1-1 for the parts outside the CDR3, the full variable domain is EAGVAQSPRYKIIEKRQSVAFWCNPISGHATLYWYQQILGQGPKLLIQFQNNGVVDDSQLPKDRFSAERLKGVDSTLKIQPAKLEDSAVYLCASTQIAEAFFGQGTRLTVV.

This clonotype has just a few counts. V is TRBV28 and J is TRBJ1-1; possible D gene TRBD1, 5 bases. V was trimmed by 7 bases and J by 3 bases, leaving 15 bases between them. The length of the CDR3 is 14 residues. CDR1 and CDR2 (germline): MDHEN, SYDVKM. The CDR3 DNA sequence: TGTGCCAGCATTACCTGGGGCGGATACACTGAAGCTTTCTTT. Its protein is CASITWGGYTEAFF.

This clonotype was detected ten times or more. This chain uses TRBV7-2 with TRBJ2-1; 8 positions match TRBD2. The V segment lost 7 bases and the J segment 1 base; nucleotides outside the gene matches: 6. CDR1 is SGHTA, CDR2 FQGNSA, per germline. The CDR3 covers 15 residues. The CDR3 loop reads CASIPSGSSYNEQFF. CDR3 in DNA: TGTGCCAGCATTCCCAGCGGGAGTTCCTACAATGAGCAGTTCTTC.

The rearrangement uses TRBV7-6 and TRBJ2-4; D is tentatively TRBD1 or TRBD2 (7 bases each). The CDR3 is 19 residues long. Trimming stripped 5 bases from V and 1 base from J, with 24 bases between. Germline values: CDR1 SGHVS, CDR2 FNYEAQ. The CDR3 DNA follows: TGTGCCAGCAGCCCAGGGGGGGCTAGAACCCCGGTGGCCAAAAACATTCAGTACTTC. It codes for CASSPGGARTPVAKNIQYF.

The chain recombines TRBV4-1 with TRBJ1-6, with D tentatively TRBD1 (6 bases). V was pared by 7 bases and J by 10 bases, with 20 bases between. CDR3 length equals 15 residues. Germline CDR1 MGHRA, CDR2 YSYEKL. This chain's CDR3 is CASTLRGMRASPLHF. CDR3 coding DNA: TGCGCCAGCACCTTAAGGGGGATGAGAGCCTCACCCCTCCACTTT.

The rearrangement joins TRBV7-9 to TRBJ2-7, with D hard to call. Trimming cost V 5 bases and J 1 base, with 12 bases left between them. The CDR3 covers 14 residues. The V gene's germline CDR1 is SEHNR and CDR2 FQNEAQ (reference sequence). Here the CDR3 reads CASSRPDPSYEQYF. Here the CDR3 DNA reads TGTGCCAGCAGCCGCCCGGACCCATCCTACGAGCAGTACTTC.

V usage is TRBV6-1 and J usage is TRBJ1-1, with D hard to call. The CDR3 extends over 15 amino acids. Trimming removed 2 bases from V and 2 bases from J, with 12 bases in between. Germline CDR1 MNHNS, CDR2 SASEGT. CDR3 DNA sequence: TGTGCCAGCAGTGAACAGCTCAGGCTTAACACTGAAGCTTTCTTT. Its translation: CASSEQLRLNTEAFF.

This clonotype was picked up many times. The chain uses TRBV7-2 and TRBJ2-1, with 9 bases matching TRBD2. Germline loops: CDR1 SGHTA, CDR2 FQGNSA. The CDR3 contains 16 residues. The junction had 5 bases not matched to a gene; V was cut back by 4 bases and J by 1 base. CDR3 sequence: CASSSPAGGSYNEQFF. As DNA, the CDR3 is TGTGCCAGCAGCTCCCCAGCGGGAGGTTCCTACAATGAGCAGTTCTTC.

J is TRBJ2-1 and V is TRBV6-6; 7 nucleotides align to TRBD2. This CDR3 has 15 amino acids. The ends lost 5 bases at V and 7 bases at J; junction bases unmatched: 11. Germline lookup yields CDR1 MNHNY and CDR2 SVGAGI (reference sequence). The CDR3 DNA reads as TGTGCCAGCAGTCCGCCCCGGGACTATCATAATGAGCAGTTCTTC. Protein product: CASSPPRDYHNEQFF.

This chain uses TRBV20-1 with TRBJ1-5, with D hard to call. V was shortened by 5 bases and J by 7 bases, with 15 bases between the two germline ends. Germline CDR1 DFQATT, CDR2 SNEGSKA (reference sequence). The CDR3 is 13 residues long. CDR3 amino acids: CSAADGSGQPQHF. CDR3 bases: TGCAGTGCTGCTGACGGATCGGGACAGCCCCAGCATTTT.

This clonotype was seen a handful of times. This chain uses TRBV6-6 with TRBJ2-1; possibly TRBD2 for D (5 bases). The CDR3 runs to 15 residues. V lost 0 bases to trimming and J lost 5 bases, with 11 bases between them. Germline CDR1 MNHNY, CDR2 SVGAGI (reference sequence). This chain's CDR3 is CASSYSSAGHNEQFF. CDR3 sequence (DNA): TGTGCCAGCAGTTACTCGAGTGCGGGTCACAATGAGCAGTTCTTC.